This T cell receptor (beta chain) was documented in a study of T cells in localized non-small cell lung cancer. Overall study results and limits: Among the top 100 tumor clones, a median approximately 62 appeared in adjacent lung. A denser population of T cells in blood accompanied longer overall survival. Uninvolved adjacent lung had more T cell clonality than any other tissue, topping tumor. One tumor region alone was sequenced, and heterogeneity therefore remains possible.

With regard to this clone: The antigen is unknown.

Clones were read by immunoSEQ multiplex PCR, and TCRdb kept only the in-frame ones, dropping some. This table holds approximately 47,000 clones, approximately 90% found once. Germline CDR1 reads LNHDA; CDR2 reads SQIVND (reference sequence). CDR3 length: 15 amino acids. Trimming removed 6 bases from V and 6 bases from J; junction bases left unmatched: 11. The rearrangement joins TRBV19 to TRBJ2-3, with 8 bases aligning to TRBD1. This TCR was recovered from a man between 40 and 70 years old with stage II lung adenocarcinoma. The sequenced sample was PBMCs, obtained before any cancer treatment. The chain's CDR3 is CASSLRDRRMDTQYF. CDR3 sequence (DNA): TGTGCCAGTAGCCTCCGGGACAGGCGCATGGATACGCAGTATTTT.